The next 22 T cell receptor beta chains were all read from a single sample in a study of CD8 T cells in ankylosing spondylitis. TCRdb redid the calling of the 5' RACE reads with MiXCR, one entry per CDR3 protein. The sample lists approximately 260,000 distinct CDR3 sequences; 18% were seen once. Sample: blood, either unsorted or a sorted T cell fraction (not recorded which). The receptors shown here come from a male donor with ankylosing spondylitis or in good health (not recorded which).

The CDR3 bases are TGTGCCATCAGTGAAACGACACTTACCTACGAGCAGTACTTC. Its translation is CAISETTLTYEQYF. The chain carries TRBV10-3 and TRBJ2-7; D gene uncertain. The CDR3 length is 14 residues. Germline V CDR1 and CDR2: ENHRY, SYGVKD. Between the trimmed V and J ends, which lost 3 bases and 2 bases, there was a span of 11 bases.

The chain joins TRBV7-9 to TRBJ2-7; unclear D gene. The germline V gene has CDR1 SEHNR and CDR2 FQNEAQ (reference sequence). Trimming cost V 2 bases and J 3 bases, with 8 bases left between them. The CDR3 consists of 13 residues. The chain's CDR3 is CASSLSPYYEQYF. CDR3 coding DNA: TGTGCCAGCAGCTTATCGCCCTACTACGAGCAGTACTTC. Full variable domain (outside the CDR3, taken from reference TRBV7-9 and TRBJ2-7): DTGVSQNPRHKITKRGQNVTFRCDPISEHNRLYWYRQTLGQGPEFLTYFQNEAQLEKSRLLSDRFSAERPKGSFSTLEIQRTEQGDSAMYLCASSLSPYYEQYFGPGTRLTVT.

There are a few counts of this clonotype. The chain combines TRBV5-1 with TRBJ2-7, with TRBD2 matching over 11 bases. Germline V lookup: CDR1 SGHRS, CDR2 YFSETQ. The CDR3 contains 16 residues. J gave up 2 bases and V 4 bases, and 8 bases lay outside the gene matches. The CDR3 DNA is TGCGCCAGCAGCCTGACCCGACTAGCGGGGACCTACGAGCAGTACTTC. Its translation: CASSLTRLAGTYEQYF.

There are a few counts of this clonotype. The CDR3 spells CASTGSGPGANVLTF. DNA for the CDR3: TGTGCCAGTACCGGATCGGGGCCCGGGGCCAACGTCCTGACTTTC. The chain has TRBV6-1 and TRBJ2-6, with D perhaps given as TRBD1 or TRBD2 (5 bases each). Between the trimmed V and J ends, which lost 9 bases and 4 bases, there was a span of 16 bases. This CDR3 has 15 residues. Germline CDR1 reads MNHNS; CDR2 reads SASEGT.

V usage is TRBV6-2 or TRBV6-3 and J usage is TRBJ2-1; D remains unclear. Trimming removed 5 bases at V and 0 bases at J, with 11 bases between. Germline V lookup: CDR1 MNHEY, CDR2 SVGEGT. The CDR3 runs 15 residues. Written as DNA, the CDR3 is TGTGCCAGCAGTCCCCTTGAGGTCTCCTACAATGAGCAGTTCTTC. Translation gives CASSPLEVSYNEQFF.

This clonotype was detected many times. The CDR3 protein is CASSRTDAPNYGYTF. The CDR3 bases are TGTGCCAGCAGCCGCACAGACGCCCCTAACTATGGCTACACCTTC. The chain couples TRBV7-3 to TRBJ1-2; D ambiguous. Between the trimmed V and J ends, which lost 5 bases and 0 bases, there was a span of 13 bases. Germline V gene lookup returns CDR1 SGHTA and CDR2 FQGTGA. The CDR3 contains 15 residues.

The sample holds a few counts of this clonotype. The CDR3 is CASSLVAGYEQYF. The CDR3 coding sequence is TGCGCCAGCAGCTTGGTAGCGGGTTACGAGCAGTACTTC. The J gene is TRBJ2-7, the V gene TRBV5-1, with TRBD2 matching over 7 bases. The trim removed 0 bases at V and 4 bases at J, leaving 1 base unmatched. The CDR3 has 13 amino acids. Germline CDR1 is SGHRS and CDR2 is YFSETQ.

This clonotype appeared many times. The rearrangement links TRBV12-3 or TRBV12-4 to TRBJ1-1; maybe TRBD1 (5 bases). V was shortened by 6 bases and J by 5 bases, with 16 bases between the two germline ends. The CDR3 spans 14 residues. CDR3 amino acids: CASRVQGSGTEAFF. CDR3 nucleotide sequence: TGTGCCAGCAGAGTCCAGGGAAGTGGGACTGAAGCTTTCTTT.

Ten or more counts support this clonotype. The rearrangement uses TRBV4-1 and TRBJ2-1, with 8 bases identical to TRBD1. Germline CDR1 is MGHRA and CDR2 is YSYEKL. With V trimmed by 3 bases and J by 3 bases, 7 bases remained unmatched. This CDR3 has 16 residues. In DNA, the CDR3 is TGCGCCAGCAGCCACCCACGGACAGGGTACTACAATGAGCAGTTCTTC. This codes for CASSHPRTGYYNEQFF.

This clonotype was observed a handful of times. This sequence joins TRBV11-1 and TRBJ2-1; 10 bases are shared with TRBD2. V was pared by 5 bases and J by 0 bases, with 16 bases of the junction left unmatched. Germline V CDR1 and CDR2: SGHAT, FQDESV (reference sequence). The CDR3 consists of 20 residues. As DNA, the CDR3 is TGTGCCAGCAGCCCCCCTCCACTAGCGGGATCTAAACACTCCTACAATGAGCAGTTCTTC. Encoded protein: CASSPPPLAGSKHSYNEQFF. Full variable domain (rest looked up from reference TRBV11-1 and TRBJ2-1): EAEVAQSPRYKITEKSQAVAFWCDPISGHATLYWYRQILGQGPELLVQFQDESVVDDSQLPKDRFSAERLKGVDSTLKIQPAELGDSAMYLCASSPPPLAGSKHSYNEQFFGPGTRLTVL.

The chain links TRBV13 to TRBJ2-5; 10 bases are shared with TRBD2. Trimming cost V 5 bases and J 5 bases; bases outside gene matches: 5. Germline CDR1 is PRHDT and CDR2 is FYEKMQ (reference sequence). CDR3 length equals 14 residues. Written as DNA, the CDR3 is TGTGCCAGCAGCGCCGGGACTAGCGCCGAGACCCAGTACTTC. Its translation: CASSAGTSAETQYF.

This clonotype was counted ten times or more. This sequence joins TRBV6-1 and TRBJ2-6; D remains ambiguous. The CDR3 loop spans 17 amino acids. V lost 7 bases and J 0 bases, leaving 16 bases between the germline ends. Germline CDR1 and CDR2: MNHNS and SASEGT. DNA of the CDR3: TGTGCCAGCAAATTGGCCCCTCTGGGCTCTGGGGCCAACGTCCTGACTTTC. This gives the protein CASKLAPLGSGANVLTF.

This clonotype has a count of ten or more. At one end, the junction sequence differs from germline, possibly due to a read error. The rearrangement uses TRBV7-7 and TRBJ2-2; D is unresolved. Per germline, CDR1 SSHAT and CDR2 FNYEAQ (reference sequence). The CDR3 has 12 residues. The CDR3 protein is CASSFGFGELFF. The CDR3 nucleotides are TGTGCTAGCAGCTTCGGATTCGGGGAGCTGTTTTTT.

The chain has TRBV20-1 and TRBJ2-7; perhaps TRBD2 as D (5 bases). Trimming took 0 bases from V and 4 from J, leaving 10 bases between them. Germline assignment: CDR1 DFQATT and CDR2 SNEGSKA (reference sequence). CDR3 size: 13 residues. The DNA of the CDR3 is TGCAGTGCTAGAGATGGGCGGGTGTACGAGCAGTACTTC. Its protein product is CSARDGRVYEQYF.

This clonotype was detected only a few times. This rearrangement joins TRBV10-3 to TRBJ2-7; 9 bases agree with TRBD2. V was pared by 1 base and J by 1 base, with 8 bases of the junction left unmatched. Germline V gene sequence: CDR1 ENHRY, CDR2 SYGVKD. The CDR3 contains 17 residues. CDR3: CAISEWGSGSRSYEQYF. The CDR3 nucleotides are TGTGCCATCAGTGAGTGGGGTAGCGGGAGCAGGTCCTACGAGCAGTACTTC.

J is TRBJ2-5 and V is TRBV12-3 or TRBV12-4, with a weak D call TRBD2 (5 bases). The CDR3 loop spans 15 amino acids. Trimming left V 2 bases short and J 0 bases short, with 10 bases between. The CDR3: CASSLLDGDQETQYF. The CDR3 DNA sequence: TGTGCCAGCAGTTTATTGGACGGGGACCAAGAGACCCAGTACTTC.

This clonotype has more than one count but fewer than ten. V and J are TRBV27 and TRBJ1-2, with a weak D call TRBD1 (6 bases). V dropped 3 bases and J dropped 8 bases, with 19 bases sitting between them. CDR1 is MNHEY, CDR2 SMNVEV, per germline (reference sequence). This CDR3 region has 15 residues. CDR3 nucleotides: TGTGCCAGCAGTTTGGCGACAGGAGACTTACGGGGCTACACCTTC. This gives the protein CASSLATGDLRGYTF.

The chain is built from TRBV5-1 and TRBJ1-1; no firm D call. Germline assignment: CDR1 SGHRS and CDR2 YFSETQ. CDR3 length: 12 amino acids. V was trimmed by 1 base and J by 7 bases, leaving 8 bases between them. The CDR3 loop reads CASSLRLGEAFF. CDR3 bases: TGCGCCAGCAGCTTGCGACTGGGTGAAGCTTTCTTT.

This clonotype came up a few times. The chain has TRBV5-1 and TRBJ2-3, with 12 bases matching TRBD2. Germline trimming cut 0 bases from V and 6 bases from J; bases unmatched to any gene: 5. Looked up from germline, CDR1 is SGHRS and CDR2 is YFSETQ. The CDR3 covers 16 residues. The CDR3 nucleotides read TGCGCCAGCAGCTTGGAGGGACTAGCGGGTCTGGATACGCAGTATTTT. Its protein is CASSLEGLAGLDTQYF.

The chain couples TRBV7-3 to TRBJ2-7; 11 nucleotides line up with TRBD2. There are 15 residues in the CDR3. In germline, CDR1 is SGHTA, CDR2 FQGTGA. With V trimmed by 2 bases and J by 0 bases, 0 bases remained unmatched. This chain's CDR3 is CASSLLAGGSYEQYF. CDR3 nucleotide sequence: TGTGCCAGCAGCTTACTAGCGGGAGGCTCCTACGAGCAGTACTTC.

V is TRBV2 and J is TRBJ2-5, with D unresolved. Germline values: CDR1 SNHLY, CDR2 FYNNEI. The CDR3 has 13 amino acids. Trimming shortened V by 3 bases and J by 5 bases, and 10 bases separated the two germline ends. In DNA, the CDR3 is TGTGCCAGCAGTGACCCCCCCGGGGAGACCCAGTACTTC. This codes for CASSDPPGETQYF.

In its sample, this clonotype was seen a few times. The V call is TRBV29-1, the J call TRBJ2-1; D perhaps matches TRBD2 (6 bases). Per the germline V gene, CDR1 is SQVTM and CDR2 is ANQGSEA. V was trimmed by 5 bases and J by 9 bases, leaving 23 bases between them. This CDR3 region has 15 residues. CDR3 residues: CSVSAAMRLDIEQFF. The CDR3 nucleotides read TGCAGCGTTAGTGCTGCGATGAGACTAGATATTGAGCAGTTCTTC.